This note documents a single T cell receptor (beta chain) sequence. Sequencing of TCR beta was carried out in blood CD8+ and CD4+ T cells. Healthy donors formed controls matched for age and sex. The CDR3 length is 13 residues. Germline V gives CDR1 SEHNR, CDR2 FQNEAQ (reference sequence). Trimming shortened V by 5 bases and J by 2 bases, and 10 bases separated the two germline ends. This record belongs to a study of CD8 T cells in Susac syndrome. After extraction with the RNeasy kit, 0.5 to 1 ug of the RNA was reverse transcribed using random hexamers. MiXCR was run by TCRdb on the immunoSEQ multiplex PCR reads, yielding one entry per CDR3 protein. The sample gives fewer than 35,000 distinct CDR3 sequences, less than 95% of which show up once; more than 0.25% is in the top ten.

This TCR derives from a human donor in good health. The rearrangement uses TRBV7-9 and TRBJ2-7; D is perhaps TRBD1 (5 bases). The specimen sequenced was CD8+ T cells from PBMCs. CDR3 amino acids: CASSQGKTYEQYF. The CDR3 DNA follows: TGTGCCAGCAGCCAGGGAAAAACCTACGAGCAGTACTTC.